The clone carrying this T cell receptor beta chain turned up a few times. Method: immunoSEQ multiplex PCR; TCRdb's copy keeps in-frame clones and lacks some. This sample has fewer than 200,000 clones, with approximately 87% found just once. This sample was included in a study of blood T cell repertoires in COVID-19. The CDR3 has 15 amino acids. Looked up from germline, CDR1 is SNHLY and CDR2 is FYNNEI. Trimming took 6 bases from V and 0 from J, leaving 14 bases between them. Sequencing was done on a sample of peripheral blood. This clonotype was obtained from a man between 65 and 80 years old with active or convalescent COVID-19. This chain uses TRBV2 with TRBJ1-1; no firm D call. The CDR3 sequence is CASRASQALNTEAFF. The DNA for the CDR3 is TGTGCCAGCAGAGCCAGTCAGGCGCTGAACACTGAAGCTTTCTTT.